This T cell receptor (beta chain) derives from a study of cytomegalovirus exposure and HLA in healthy donors. Worth noting for this clone: Its target is not known.

Amplification used 60 Vbeta primers and 13 Jbeta primers. TCRdb's copy holds only in-frame clones and misses some; the assay was immunoSEQ multiplex PCR. The sample has 100,000 to 150,000 clones; 65% to 80% are singletons. Donors were ostensibly healthy at sampling, although undocumented immune exposures were probable. Points from the study as a whole: Researchers catalogued some 160 TCR beta chains as cytomegalovirus-associated. In an earlier analysis, about 87% or about 30%: the productive usage of most TCR beta V segments.

The clonotype comes from a woman aged 40 to 50 in good health and CMV-seronegative. The sequenced sample was PBMCs.

CDR3 in DNA: TGCGCCAGCAGCTTACTAGAGGGAAGCTCCTACAATGAGCAGTTCTTC. Residues: CASSLLEGSSYNEQFF. The chain carries TRBV5-1 and TRBJ2-1; a weak D match, TRBD2 (5 bases). Germline-derived CDR1 and CDR2 are SGHRS and YFSETQ. V lost 2 bases and J 0 bases, leaving 12 bases between the germline ends. The CDR3 has 16 amino acids.